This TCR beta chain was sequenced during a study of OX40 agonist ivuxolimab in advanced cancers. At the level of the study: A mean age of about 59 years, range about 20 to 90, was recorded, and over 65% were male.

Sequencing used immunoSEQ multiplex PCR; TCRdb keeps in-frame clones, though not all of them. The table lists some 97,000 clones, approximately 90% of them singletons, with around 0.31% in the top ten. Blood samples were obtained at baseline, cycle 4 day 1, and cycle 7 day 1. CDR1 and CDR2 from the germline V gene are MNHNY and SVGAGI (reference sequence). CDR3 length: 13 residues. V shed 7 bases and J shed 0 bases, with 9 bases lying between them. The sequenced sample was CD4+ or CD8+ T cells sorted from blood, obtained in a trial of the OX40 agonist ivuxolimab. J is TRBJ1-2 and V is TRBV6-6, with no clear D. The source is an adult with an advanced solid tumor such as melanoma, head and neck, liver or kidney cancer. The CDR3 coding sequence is TGTGCCAGCAACCCGGTGCCTAACTATGGCTACACCTTC. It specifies CASNPVPNYGYTF.